A selection of T cell receptor beta chains follows, all from one sample in a study of identical twins. One entry per CDR3 protein, called by TCRdb with MiXCR from the 5' RACE reads. The data show approximately 1.8 million distinct CDR3 sequences, 25% to 35% seen once. What was sequenced was cord blood. All receptors derive from a newborn girl in good health. The CDR3 runs from the conserved cysteine through the conserved F or W.

j_call	v_call	cdr3_aa
TRBJ2-3	TRBV7-2	CASRNSRGTDTQYF
TRBJ1-6	TRBV28	CASSHRQFSGSPLHF
TRBJ1-5	TRBV12-3/TRBV12-4	CASRDTGGAGNQPQHF
TRBJ1-2	TRBV4-1	CASSQDIGQKNYGYTF
TRBJ1-4	TRBV28	CASSSWVPNEKLFF
TRBJ2-3	TRBV27	CASSLWGSFTDTQYF
TRBJ1-6	TRBV24-1	CATSDYPGVSYNSPLHF
TRBJ2-4	TRBV29-1	CSVARDRTGKNIQYF
TRBJ2-3	TRBV29-1	CSVAPSGGLTDTQYF
TRBJ2-2	TRBV29-1	CSVKGPGGSGELFF
TRBJ1-2	TRBV21-1	CASSRRDSNYGYTF
TRBJ2-3	TRBV5-1	CASSFRRQPTDTQYF
TRBJ2-5	TRBV28	CASSPAGLAGEVHTQETQYF
NA	TRBV25-1	CASGWFAEQYF
TRBJ1-1	TRBV29-1	CSVMRDPAMNTEAFF